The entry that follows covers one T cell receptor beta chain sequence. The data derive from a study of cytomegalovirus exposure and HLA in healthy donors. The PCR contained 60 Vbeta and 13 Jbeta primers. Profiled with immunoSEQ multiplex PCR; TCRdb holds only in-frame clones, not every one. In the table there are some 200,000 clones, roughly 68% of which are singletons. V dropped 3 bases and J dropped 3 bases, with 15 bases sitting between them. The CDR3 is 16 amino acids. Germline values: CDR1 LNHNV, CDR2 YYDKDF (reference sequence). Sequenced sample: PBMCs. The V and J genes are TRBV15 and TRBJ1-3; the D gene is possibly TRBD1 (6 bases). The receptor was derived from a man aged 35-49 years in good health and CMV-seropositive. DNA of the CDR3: TGTGCCACCAGCAGGAATTCAGGGGTGTATGGAAACACCATATATTTT. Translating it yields CATSRNSGVYGNTIYF.